These 26 T cell receptor beta chains were sequenced from one sample in a study of cytomegalovirus exposure and HLA in healthy donors. This table comes from immunoSEQ multiplex PCR, and its TCRdb copy is limited to in-frame clones, with some not included. The sample holds roughly 64,000 clones, 85% to 95% seen once. Material for sequencing was PBMCs. These receptors all come from a woman under 30 in good health and CMV-seropositive.

The chain has TRBV27 and TRBJ1-5; 7 bases line up with TRBD1. In germline, CDR1 is MNHEY, CDR2 SMNVEV (reference sequence). The CDR3 runs to 13 residues. The trim removed 2 bases at V and 7 bases at J, leaving 2 bases unmatched. CDR3 loop: CASSLQGDQPQHF. The DNA of the CDR3 is TGTGCCAGCAGTTTACAGGGGGACCAGCCCCAGCATTTT.

V usage is TRBV5-6 and J usage is TRBJ2-7; 7 bases match TRBD1. The V gene end was trimmed by 3 bases and the J gene end by 6 bases; junction bases not matched to a gene: 15. This CDR3 comprises 16 residues. In germline, CDR1 is SGHDT, CDR2 YYEEEE. The CDR3 is CASSWLRQGGGGEQYF. Here the CDR3 DNA reads TGTGCCAGCAGCTGGCTACGACAGGGCGGAGGCGGCGAGCAGTACTTC.

The CDR3 spells CASSPGQGATNEKLFF. The CDR3 coding sequence is TGTGCCAGCAGCCCGGGACAGGGTGCAACTAATGAAAAACTGTTTTTT. This chain joins TRBV9 and TRBJ1-4; 9 bases are shared with TRBD1. The CDR3 is 16 residues long. CDR1 is SGDLS, CDR2 YYNGEE, per germline. Germline trimming cut 4 bases from V and 0 bases from J; bases unmatched to any gene: 4.

The CDR3 DNA sequence: TGTGCCAGCAGTTTACAAATCAGGGGTCCTGGCGAGCAGTACTTC. This codes for CASSLQIRGPGEQYF. The rearrangement joins TRBV28 to TRBJ2-7; TRBD1 might be the D (6 bases). This CDR3 region has 15 residues. Trimming left V 2 bases short and J 6 bases short, with 17 bases between. Germline CDR1 reads MDHEN; CDR2 reads SYDVKM.

V gene TRBV7-3 combines with J gene TRBJ2-3; 10 bases align to TRBD2. The germline V gene has CDR1 SGHTA and CDR2 FQGTGA. With V trimmed by 2 bases and J by 1 base, 9 bases remained unmatched. This CDR3 spans 18 amino acids. The CDR3 loop is CASSLSSGGSRGTDTQYF. CDR3 in DNA: TGTGCCAGCAGCTTATCTAGCGGGGGATCGAGAGGCACAGATACGCAGTATTTT.

The chain uses TRBV19 and TRBJ1-1; 8 nucleotides agree with TRBD1. V dropped 4 bases and J dropped 12; count of bases not matched to a gene: 13. The CDR3 has 14 amino acids. Germline V lookup: CDR1 LNHDA, CDR2 SQIVND (reference sequence). CDR3 region: CASSTKAGPRGPFF. DNA of the CDR3: TGTGCCAGTAGTACTAAGGCGGGTCCCAGGGGGCCTTTCTTT.

V gene TRBV5-1 combines with J gene TRBJ2-1, with 7 positions matching TRBD2. The germline V gene has CDR1 SGHRS and CDR2 YFSETQ. The CDR3 is 15 residues long. V lost 4 bases and J lost 7; bases outside the gene matches: 11. CDR3 sequence: CASSPGRAGRNEQFF. DNA for the CDR3: TGCGCCAGCAGCCCAGGGAGGGCCGGTAGGAATGAGCAGTTCTTC.

J is TRBJ2-3 and V is TRBV6-5; D remains unclear. Trimming pared 8 bases from V and 4 bases from J, leaving 7 bases between. The germline gives CDR1 MNHEY, CDR2 SVGAGI. The CDR3 extends over 11 amino acids. This chain's CDR3 is CASFRADTQYF. DNA for the CDR3: TGTGCCAGCTTTCGGGCAGATACGCAGTATTTT.

The chain carries TRBV28 and TRBJ1-1; TRBD1 might be the D (5 bases). The CDR3 runs 13 residues. The V and J ends lost 11 bases and 1 base respectively, with 14 bases between them. CDR1 is MDHEN, CDR2 SYDVKM, per germline. CDR3: CAVLSGANTEAFF. CDR3 bases: TGTGCCGTCCTTTCTGGGGCGAACACTGAAGCTTTCTTT.

This chain uses TRBV29-1 with TRBJ1-1, with D possibly TRBD1 on 5 matching bases. Deletions cut 6 bases from V and 0 bases from J, with 11 bases between. CDR3 length: 13 amino acids. The germline V gene encodes CDR1 SQVTM and CDR2 ANQGSEA. The CDR3 DNA is TGCAGCGTGCGACAGAGCATGAACACTGAAGCTTTCTTT. It is translated as CSVRQSMNTEAFF.

The chain is built from TRBV6-1 and TRBJ1-1, with TRBD1 identical over 7 bases. The CDR3 length is 16 residues. Germline V gene sequence: CDR1 MNHNS, CDR2 SASEGT. Losses at the gene ends were 1 base for V and 10 bases for J; bases not matched to a gene: 15. CDR3: CASSEEVDRPLYGAFF. For the CDR3, the DNA is TGTGCCAGCAGTGAAGAAGTGGACAGGCCGCTCTACGGAGCTTTCTTT.

This chain links TRBV7-9 with TRBJ2-3, with TRBD1 as a possible D gene (5 bases). CDR1 is SEHNR and CDR2 is FQNEAQ in the germline V gene (reference sequence). Trimming left V 5 bases short and J 0 bases short, with 12 bases between. This CDR3 spans 15 amino acids. CDR3 sequence: CASSTGQISTDTQYF. The DNA of the CDR3 is TGTGCCAGCAGCACAGGACAAATCAGCACAGATACGCAGTATTTT.

The V and J genes are TRBV7-9 and TRBJ2-1; tentatively, D is TRBD1 (5 bases). CDR3 length equals 15 residues. V was pared by 4 bases and J by 4 bases, with 14 bases between. CDR1 SEHNR and CDR2 FQNEAQ come from the germline V gene (reference sequence). The CDR3 sequence is CASSSWGRPYNEQFF. The CDR3 DNA reads TGTGCCAGCAGCTCGTGGGGCAGGCCTTACAATGAGCAGTTCTTC. The complete variable domain, with remaining parts taken from reference TRBV7-9 and TRBJ2-1, reads DTGVSQNPRHKITKRGQNVTFRCDPISEHNRLYWYRQTLGQGPEFLTYFQNEAQLEKSRLLSDRFSAERPKGSFSTLEIQRTEQGDSAMYLCASSSWGRPYNEQFFGPGTRLTVL.

This rearrangement joins TRBV27 to TRBJ2-7, with D maybe TRBD1 (6 bases). V was trimmed by 5 bases and J by 3 bases, leaving 11 bases between them. In germline, CDR1 is MNHEY, CDR2 SMNVEV (reference sequence). The CDR3 loop spans 13 amino acids. The CDR3 here is CASSPGTSYEQYF. The CDR3 DNA is TGTGCCAGCAGTCCCGGGACAAGCTACGAGCAGTACTTC.

The chain links TRBV28 to TRBJ2-7; D is possibly TRBD2 (5 bases). The V end lost 6 bases, the J end lost 3 bases, and 24 bases lay between the germline ends. Germline CDR1 MDHEN, CDR2 SYDVKM. The CDR3 has 17 amino acids. The CDR3 loop reads CASSPEGQVSPVYEQYF. The CDR3 region has the DNA TGTGCCAGCAGCCCTGAGGGCCAGGTCTCCCCCGTCTACGAGCAGTACTTC.

The V gene is TRBV7-2, the J gene TRBJ1-1; 8 bases are shared with TRBD1. This CDR3 spans 15 amino acids. The V and J ends lost 5 bases and 2 bases, in that order; junction bases with no gene match: 7. Germline CDR1 reads SGHTA; CDR2 reads FQGNSA. CDR3 nucleotides: TGTGCCAGCAGCCGGACAGGGTCTGAAAACACTGAAGCTTTCTTT. This encodes CASSRTGSENTEAFF. The full variable domain, rest sourced from reference TRBV7-2 and TRBJ1-1, is GAGVSQSPSNKVTEKGKDVELRCDPISGHTALYWYRQSLGQGLEFLIYFQGNSAPDKSGLPSDRFSAERTGGSVSTLTIQRTQQEDSAVYLCASSRTGSENTEAFFGQGTRLTVV.

The V and J genes are TRBV11-2 and TRBJ2-5; D is possibly TRBD2 (5 bases). Germline V CDR1 and CDR2: SGHAT, FQNNGV. CDR3 length equals 14 residues. V was pared by 5 bases and J by 1 base, with 11 bases between. CDR3 sequence: CASSRVEGQETQYF. CDR3 nucleotide sequence: TGTGCCAGCAGCAGGGTAGAGGGCCAAGAGACCCAGTACTTC.

This rearrangement joins TRBV7-9 to TRBJ2-2, with D perhaps matching TRBD2 (5 bases). This CDR3 is built from 12 residues. The V end lost 4 bases, the J end lost 6 bases, and 6 bases lay between the germline ends. Per germline, CDR1 SEHNR and CDR2 FQNEAQ (reference sequence). The CDR3 coding sequence is TGTGCCAGCAGCTCTAGCCCCGGGGAGCTGTTTTTT. It encodes CASSSSPGELFF. The full variable domain, rest sourced from reference TRBV7-9 and TRBJ2-2, is DTGVSQNPRHKITKRGQNVTFRCDPISEHNRLYWYRQTLGQGPEFLTYFQNEAQLEKSRLLSDRFSAERPKGSFSTLEIQRTEQGDSAMYLCASSSSPGELFFGEGSRLTVL.

The rearrangement uses TRBV18 and TRBJ1-5; D remains unclear. Germline V gene sequence: CDR1 KGHSH, CDR2 LQKENI. The CDR3 consists of 12 residues. Trimming cost V 3 bases and J 2 bases, with 2 bases left between them. The CDR3 nucleotides are TGTGCCAGCTCACCCGGCAATCAGCCCCAGCATTTT. Protein sequence: CASSPGNQPQHF.

This chain uses TRBV9 with TRBJ2-2, with 8 bases matching TRBD1. Germline V gene sequence: CDR1 SGDLS, CDR2 YYNGEE. The junction had 14 bases not matched to a gene; V was cut back by 3 bases and J by 7 bases. The length of the CDR3 is 17 residues. CDR3 coding DNA: TGTGCCAGCAGCGCCAGCACCAGGACAGGGTCGGACGGGGAGCTGTTTTTT. As protein: CASSASTRTGSDGELFF.

The chain joins TRBV9 to TRBJ2-1, with 12 bases identical to TRBD2. Germline lookup yields CDR1 SGDLS and CDR2 YYNGEE. Trimming took 0 bases from V and 10 from J; bases not matched to a gene: 5. There are 15 residues in the CDR3. This CDR3 reads CASSVASGGAREQFF. The CDR3 DNA follows: TGTGCCAGCAGCGTAGCTAGCGGGGGGGCCCGAGAGCAGTTCTTC.

This chain links TRBV28 with TRBJ1-2; TRBD1 agrees at 7 bases. Germline V gene sequence: CDR1 MDHEN, CDR2 SYDVKM. J gave up 2 bases and V 5 bases, and 8 bases lay outside the gene matches. The length of the CDR3 is 15 residues. CDR3 sequence: CASSPYRGINYGYTF. CDR3 sequence (DNA): TGTGCCAGCAGTCCTTACAGGGGTATAAACTATGGCTACACCTTC.

The J gene is TRBJ1-1, the V gene TRBV19; D uncertain. CDR1 is LNHDA, CDR2 SQIVND, per germline (reference sequence). V shed 0 bases and J shed 3 bases, with 5 bases lying between them. CDR3 length: 13 residues. Written as DNA, the CDR3 is TGTGCCAGTAGTATAGACCGGGACACTGAAGCTTTCTTT. This gives the protein CASSIDRDTEAFF.

V usage is TRBV15 and J usage is TRBJ2-1, with a weak D call TRBD2 (6 bases). Trimming shortened V by 0 bases and J by 7 bases, and 19 bases separated the two germline ends. This CDR3 is built from 17 residues. The germline V gene encodes CDR1 LNHNV and CDR2 YYDKDF (reference sequence). Here the CDR3 DNA reads TGTGCCACCAGCAGAGATGAGGAGGGAGCGTGGGCGAATGAGCAGTTCTTC. As protein: CATSRDEEGAWANEQFF.

The chain uses TRBV15 and TRBJ2-5; TRBD2 might be the D (6 bases). Looked up from germline, CDR1 is LNHNV and CDR2 is YYDKDF (reference sequence). The CDR3 totals 15 residues. V was cut by 2 bases and J by 3 bases, with 13 bases left in between. CDR3 sequence reads: CATSRFSGDKETQYF. The CDR3 DNA reads TGTGCCACCAGCAGATTTAGCGGAGACAAAGAGACCCAGTACTTC.

The chain couples TRBV7-3 to TRBJ2-1, with TRBD2 identical over 7 bases. V dropped 3 bases and J dropped 12; count of bases not matched to a gene: 11. The CDR3 length is 14 residues. Per the germline V gene, CDR1 is SGHTA and CDR2 is FQGTGA. The CDR3 here is CASSLRAGLVRQFF. DNA of the CDR3: TGTGCCAGCAGCTTGCGTGCCGGACTAGTTCGGCAGTTCTTC.